Presented here are 9 T cell receptor beta chains from one specimen sequenced in a study of blood T cell repertoires in COVID-19. Clones were read by immunoSEQ multiplex PCR, and TCRdb kept only the in-frame ones, dropping some. The profile shows 70,000 to 90,000 clones, 78% of them singletons. Sequenced input: peripheral blood. Receptor source: a human donor in a cohort sampled during active COVID-19.

The sample holds a few counts of this clone. The gene calls are TRBV5-1 and TRBJ2-7; 9 bases are shared with TRBD2. Germline CDR1 is SGHRS and CDR2 is YFSETQ. V trimming: 1 base; J trimming: 4 bases; junction bases outside the gene matches: 3. CDR3 length: 14 amino acids. In nucleotides, the CDR3 is TGCGCCAGCAGCTTGAGCGGGGGGCGGTACGAGCAGTACTTC. Its protein is CASSLSGGRYEQYF.

This clone was detected a few times. This rearrangement joins TRBV7-9 to TRBJ2-1; TRBD1 matches 7 bases. With 5 bases clipped from V and 5 bases from J, the junction kept 3 bases outside the gene matches. Germline lookup yields CDR1 SEHNR and CDR2 FQNEAQ (reference sequence). The CDR3 sequence is 13 residues long. Written as DNA, the CDR3 is TGTGCCAGCAGCCCCGGACAGGACAATGAGCAGTTCTTC. This translates into CASSPGQDNEQFF.

In this sample, this clone turned up a few times. This chain joins TRBV7-3 and TRBJ2-3; D perhaps matches TRBD2 (6 bases). This CDR3 is built from 15 residues. From germline, CDR1 is SGHTA and CDR2 FQGTGA. Trimming pared 3 bases from V and 0 bases from J, leaving 10 bases between. CDR3 sequence: CASSLAGRSTDTQYF. CDR3 coding DNA: TGTGCCAGCAGCTTGGCGGGGAGGAGCACAGATACGCAGTATTTT.

The J gene is TRBJ1-2, the V gene TRBV9, with a weak D call TRBD1 (5 bases). Deletions cut 3 bases from V and 4 bases from J, with 13 bases between. The V gene's germline CDR1 is SGDLS and CDR2 YYNGEE. This CDR3 contains 14 residues. The CDR3 sequence: CASSAPGGGYGYTF. CDR3 bases: TGTGCCAGCAGCGCACCTGGGGGGGGCTATGGCTACACCTTC.

The CDR3 loop reads CAISGGGTEAFF. The CDR3 DNA sequence: TGTGCCATCAGTGGTGGAGGGACTGAAGCTTTCTTT. The chain has TRBV10-3 and TRBJ1-1; D gene unclear. CDR3 size: 12 residues. Germline V gene data show CDR1 as ENHRY and CDR2 as SYGVKD. V gave up 4 bases and J gave up 5 bases, with 8 bases separating them.

V and J are TRBV9 and TRBJ2-3; D unclear. The CDR3 runs to 18 residues. Germline CDR1 reads SGDLS; CDR2 reads YYNGEE. V dropped 1 base and J dropped 3 bases, with 21 bases sitting between them. CDR3 bases: TGTGCCAGCAGCGTAAGCCCCCTAAGCGTAAGCTCGACAGATACGCAGTATTTT. This sequence encodes CASSVSPLSVSSTDTQYF.

This sequence joins TRBV18 and TRBJ1-2; weak D call: TRBD1 (5 bases). This CDR3 is built from 13 residues. V gave up 3 bases and J gave up 6 bases, with 11 bases separating them. CDR1 is KGHSH, CDR2 LQKENI, per germline. The CDR3 reads CASSPRLTDGYTF. The CDR3 DNA reads as TGTGCCAGCTCACCTAGATTGACAGATGGCTACACCTTC. Full variable domain (missing parts from reference TRBV18 and TRBJ1-2): NAGVMQNPRHLVRRRGQEARLRCSPMKGHSHVYWYRQLPEEGLKFMVYLQKENIIDESGMPKERFSAEFPKEGPSILRIQQVVRGDSAAYFCASSPRLTDGYTFGSGTRLTVV.

This clone turned up a few times. The rearrangement links TRBV6-4 to TRBJ1-2; 9 nucleotides match TRBD1. V lost 4 bases, J lost 4 bases, and 7 bases stayed unmatched. Germline V gene data show CDR1 as MRHNA and CDR2 as SNTAGT. This CDR3 comprises 15 residues. The CDR3, as DNA: TGTGCCAGCAGTGTCGGGACAGGGAATGTCTATGGCTACACCTTC. Translation gives CASSVGTGNVYGYTF.

The chain couples TRBV5-5 to TRBJ2-3; possibly TRBD2 for D (5 bases). The CDR3 runs 15 residues. Germline CDR1 is SGHKS and CDR2 is YYEKEE (reference sequence). Trimming shortened V by 3 bases and J by 0 bases, and 11 bases separated the two germline ends. The DNA of the CDR3 is TGTGCCAGCAGCTATTGGGGAGACAGCACAGATACGCAGTATTTT. Its protein is CASSYWGDSTDTQYF.